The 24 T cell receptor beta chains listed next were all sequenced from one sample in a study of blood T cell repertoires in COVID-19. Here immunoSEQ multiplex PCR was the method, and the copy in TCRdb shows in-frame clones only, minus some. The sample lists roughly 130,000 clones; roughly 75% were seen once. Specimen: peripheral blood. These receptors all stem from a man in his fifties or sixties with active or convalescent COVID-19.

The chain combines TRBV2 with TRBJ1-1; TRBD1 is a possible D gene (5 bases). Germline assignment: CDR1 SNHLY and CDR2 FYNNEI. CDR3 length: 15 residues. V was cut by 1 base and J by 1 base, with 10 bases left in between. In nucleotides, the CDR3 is TGTGCCAGCAGTGAAGAGGGGAGGGGGAACACTGAAGCTTTCTTT. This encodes CASSEEGRGNTEAFF.

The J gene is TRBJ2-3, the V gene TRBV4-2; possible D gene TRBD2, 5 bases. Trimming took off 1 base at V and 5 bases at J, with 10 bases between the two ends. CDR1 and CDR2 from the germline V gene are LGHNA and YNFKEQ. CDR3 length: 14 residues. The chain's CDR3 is CASSQGAAGDTQYF. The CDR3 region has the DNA TGTGCCAGCAGCCAAGGAGCGGCTGGAGATACGCAGTATTTT.

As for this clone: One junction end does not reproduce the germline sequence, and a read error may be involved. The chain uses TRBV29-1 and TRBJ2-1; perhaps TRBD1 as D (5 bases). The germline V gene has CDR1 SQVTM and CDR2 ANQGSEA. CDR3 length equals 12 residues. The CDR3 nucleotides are TGTAGCTTAAGCAGGGATAACAATGAGCAGTTCTTC. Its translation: CSLSRDNNEQFF.

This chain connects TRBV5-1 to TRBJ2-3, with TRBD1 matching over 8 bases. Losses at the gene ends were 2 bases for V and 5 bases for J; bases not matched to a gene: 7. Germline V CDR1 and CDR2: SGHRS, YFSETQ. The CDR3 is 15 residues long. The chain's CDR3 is CASSFGRGQGDTQYF. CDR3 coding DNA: TGCGCCAGCAGCTTTGGCAGGGGGCAGGGAGATACGCAGTATTTT.

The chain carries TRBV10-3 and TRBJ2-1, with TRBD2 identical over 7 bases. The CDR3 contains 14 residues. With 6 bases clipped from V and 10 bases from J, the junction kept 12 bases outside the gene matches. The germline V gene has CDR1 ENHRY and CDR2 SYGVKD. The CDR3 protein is CAISFEAGDWEQFF. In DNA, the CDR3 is TGTGCCATCAGCTTTGAGGCGGGAGATTGGGAGCAGTTCTTC.

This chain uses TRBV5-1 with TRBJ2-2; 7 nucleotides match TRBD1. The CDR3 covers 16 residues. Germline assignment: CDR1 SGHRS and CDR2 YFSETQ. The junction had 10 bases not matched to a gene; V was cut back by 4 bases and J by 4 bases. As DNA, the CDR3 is TGCGCCAGCAGCCCTGGACAGGCCAGGGCCACCGGGGAGCTGTTTTTT. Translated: CASSPGQARATGELFF.

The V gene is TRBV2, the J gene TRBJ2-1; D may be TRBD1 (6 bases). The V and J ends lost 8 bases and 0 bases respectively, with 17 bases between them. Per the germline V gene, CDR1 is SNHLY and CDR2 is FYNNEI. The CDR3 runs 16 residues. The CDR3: CASGREGVSSYNEQFF. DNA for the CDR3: TGTGCCAGCGGGCGAGAGGGGGTGAGCTCCTACAATGAGCAGTTCTTC.

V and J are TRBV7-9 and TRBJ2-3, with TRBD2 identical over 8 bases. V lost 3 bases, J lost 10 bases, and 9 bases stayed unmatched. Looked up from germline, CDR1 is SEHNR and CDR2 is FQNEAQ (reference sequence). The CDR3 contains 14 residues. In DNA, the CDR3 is TGTGCCAGCAGCTTGGCTAGCGGGCAACCATCGCAGTATTTT. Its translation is CASSLASGQPSQYF. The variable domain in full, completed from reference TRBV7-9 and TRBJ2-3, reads DTGVSQNPRHKITKRGQNVTFRCDPISEHNRLYWYRQTLGQGPEFLTYFQNEAQLEKSRLLSDRFSAERPKGSFSTLEIQRTEQGDSAMYLCASSLASGQPSQYFGPGTRLTVL.

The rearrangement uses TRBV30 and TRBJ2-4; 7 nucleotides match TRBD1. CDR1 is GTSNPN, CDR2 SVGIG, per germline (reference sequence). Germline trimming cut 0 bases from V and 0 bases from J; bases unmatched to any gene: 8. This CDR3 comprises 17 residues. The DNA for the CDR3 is TGTGCCTGGAGTGTACGTGGGGGACAGTTAGCCAAAAACATTCAGTACTTC. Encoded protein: CAWSVRGGQLAKNIQYF.

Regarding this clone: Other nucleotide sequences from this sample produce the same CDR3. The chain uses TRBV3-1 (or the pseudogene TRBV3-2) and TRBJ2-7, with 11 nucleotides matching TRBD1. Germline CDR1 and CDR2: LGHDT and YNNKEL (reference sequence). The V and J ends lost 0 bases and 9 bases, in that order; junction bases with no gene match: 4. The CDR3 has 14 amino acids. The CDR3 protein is CASSQDRGQGGQYF. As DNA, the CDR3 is TGTGCCAGCAGCCAAGATCGGGGACAGGGGGGGCAGTACTTC.

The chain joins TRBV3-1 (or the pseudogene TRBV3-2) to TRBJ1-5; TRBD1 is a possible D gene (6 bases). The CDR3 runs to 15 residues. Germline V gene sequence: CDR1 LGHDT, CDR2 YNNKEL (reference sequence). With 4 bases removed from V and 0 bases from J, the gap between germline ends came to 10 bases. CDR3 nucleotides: TGTGCCAGCAGCCCGAGGGGGTATAGCAATCAGCCCCAGCATTTT. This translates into CASSPRGYSNQPQHF.

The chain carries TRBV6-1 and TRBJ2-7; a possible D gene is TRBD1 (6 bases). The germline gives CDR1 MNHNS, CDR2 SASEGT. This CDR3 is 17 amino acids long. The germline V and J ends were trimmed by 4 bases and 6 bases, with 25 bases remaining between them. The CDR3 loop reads CASSALIVGMRGGEQYF. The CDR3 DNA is TGTGCCAGCAGTGCCTTAATCGTCGGAATGAGAGGGGGCGAGCAGTACTTC.

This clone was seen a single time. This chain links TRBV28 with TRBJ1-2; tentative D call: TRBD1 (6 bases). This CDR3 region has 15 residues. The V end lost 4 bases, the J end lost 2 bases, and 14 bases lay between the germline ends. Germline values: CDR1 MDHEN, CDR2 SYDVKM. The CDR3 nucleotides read TGTGCCAGCAGTTCACCGGGACAACGGAACTATGGCTACACCTTC. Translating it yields CASSSPGQRNYGYTF.

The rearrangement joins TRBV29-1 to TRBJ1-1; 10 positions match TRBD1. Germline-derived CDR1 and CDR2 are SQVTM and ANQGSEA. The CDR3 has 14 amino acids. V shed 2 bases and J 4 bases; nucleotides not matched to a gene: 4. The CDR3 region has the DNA TGCAGCGTTGAATGGGACAGGGGAGGCACTGAAGCTTTCTTT. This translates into CSVEWDRGGTEAFF.

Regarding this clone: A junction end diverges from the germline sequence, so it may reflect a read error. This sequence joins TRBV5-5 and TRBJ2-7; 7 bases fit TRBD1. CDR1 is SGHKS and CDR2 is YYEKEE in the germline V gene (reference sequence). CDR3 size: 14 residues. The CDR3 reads CASSETGNSHEQYF. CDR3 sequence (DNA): TGTGCCAGCAGCGAGACAGGGAACTCCCACGAGCAGTACTTC.

Here the CDR3 DNA reads TGTGCCAGCAGCTTATCACAGGGTGATCAGCCCCAGCATTTT. This sequence encodes CASSLSQGDQPQHF. The chain links TRBV7-9 to TRBJ1-5; TRBD1 might be the D (6 bases). Between the trimmed V and J ends, which lost 2 bases and 5 bases, there was a span of 10 bases. Per the germline V gene, CDR1 is SEHNR and CDR2 is FQNEAQ (reference sequence). The CDR3 is made up of 14 amino acids.

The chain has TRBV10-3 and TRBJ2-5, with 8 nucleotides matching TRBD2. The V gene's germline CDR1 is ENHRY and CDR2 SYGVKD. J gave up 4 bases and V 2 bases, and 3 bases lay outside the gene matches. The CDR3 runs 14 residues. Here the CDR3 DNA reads TGTGCCATCAGTGAGGCGGGAGGTAGAGAGACCCAGTACTTC. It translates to CAISEAGGRETQYF.

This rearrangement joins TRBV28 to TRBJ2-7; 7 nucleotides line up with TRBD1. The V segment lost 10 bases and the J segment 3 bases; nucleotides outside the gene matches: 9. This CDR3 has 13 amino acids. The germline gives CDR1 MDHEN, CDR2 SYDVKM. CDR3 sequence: CATTPGGIYEQYF. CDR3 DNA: TGTGCCACGACTCCAGGGGGTATCTACGAGCAGTACTTC.

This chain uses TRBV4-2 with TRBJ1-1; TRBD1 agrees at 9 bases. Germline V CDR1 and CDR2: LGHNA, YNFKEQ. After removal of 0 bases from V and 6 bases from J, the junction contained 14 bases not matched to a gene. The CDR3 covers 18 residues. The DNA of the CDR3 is TGTGCCAGCAGCCAAGATCTTGACAGGGGGAACTTTGTCGCTGAAGCTTTCTTT. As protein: CASSQDLDRGNFVAEAFF.

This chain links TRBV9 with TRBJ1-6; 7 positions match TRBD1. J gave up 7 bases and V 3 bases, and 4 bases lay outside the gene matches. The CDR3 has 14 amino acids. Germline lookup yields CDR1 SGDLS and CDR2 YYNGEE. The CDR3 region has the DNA TGTGCCAGCAGCGCCGGGACAGTCAATTCACCCCTCCACTTT. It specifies CASSAGTVNSPLHF.

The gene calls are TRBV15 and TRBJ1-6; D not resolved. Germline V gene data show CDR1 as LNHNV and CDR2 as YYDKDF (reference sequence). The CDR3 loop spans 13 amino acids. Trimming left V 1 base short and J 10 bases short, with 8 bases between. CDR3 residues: CATSRGMGSPLHF. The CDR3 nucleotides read TGTGCCACCAGCAGAGGAATGGGCTCACCCCTCCACTTT. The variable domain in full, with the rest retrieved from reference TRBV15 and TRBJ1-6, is DAMVIQNPRYQVTQFGKPVTLSCSQTLNHNVMYWYQQKSSQAPKLLFHYYDKDFNNEADTPDNFQSRRPNTSFCFLDIRSPGLGDTAMYLCATSRGMGSPLHFGNGTRLTVT.

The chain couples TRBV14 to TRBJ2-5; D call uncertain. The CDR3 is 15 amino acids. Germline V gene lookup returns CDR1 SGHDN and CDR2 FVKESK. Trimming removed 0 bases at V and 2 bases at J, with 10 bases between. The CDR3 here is CASSQEWALQETQYF. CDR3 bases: TGTGCCAGCAGCCAAGAATGGGCCCTTCAAGAGACCCAGTACTTC.

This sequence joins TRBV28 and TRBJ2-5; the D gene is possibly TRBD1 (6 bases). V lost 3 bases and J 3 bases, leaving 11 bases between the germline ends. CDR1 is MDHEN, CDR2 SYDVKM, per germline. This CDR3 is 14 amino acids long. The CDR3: CASSLLGQEETQYF. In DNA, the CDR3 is TGTGCCAGCAGTTTGTTGGGACAAGAAGAGACCCAGTACTTC. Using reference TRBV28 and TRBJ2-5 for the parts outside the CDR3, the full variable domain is DVKVTQSSRYLVKRTGEKVFLECVQDMDHENMFWYRQDPGLGLRLIYFSYDVKMKEKGDIPEGYSVSREKKERFSLILESASTNQTSMYLCASSLLGQEETQYFGPGTRLLVL.

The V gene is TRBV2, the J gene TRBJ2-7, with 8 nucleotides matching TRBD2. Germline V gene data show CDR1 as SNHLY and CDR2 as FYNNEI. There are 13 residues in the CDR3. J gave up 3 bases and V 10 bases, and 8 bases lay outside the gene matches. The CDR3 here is CATEAGAGYEQYF. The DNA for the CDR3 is TGTGCCACAGAAGCGGGGGCGGGCTACGAGCAGTACTTC.